This T cell receptor beta chain was profiled in a study of T cells in Graves' hyperthyroidism and ophthalmopathy (dated by TCRdb to between 2017 and 2020). Study-level background: Peripheral blood samples were taken at initial diagnosis, before any treatment was given. A discovery cohort of about 95 patients, approximately 45 with Graves' ophthalmopathy and under 60 with stable Graves' hyperthyroidism, was used to find distinguishing TCR V-J signatures. Prospective prediction of ophthalmopathy was tested in an independent validation cohort consisting of some 19 hyperthyroidism patients and 15 to 17 patients who later progressed to ophthalmopathy. The roughly 91 discovery patients were randomly divided into training and test sets at a 7:3 ratio. In addition, the study compared T-cell repertoires in thyroid tissue and in blood from about six Graves' hyperthyroidism patients. Following sampling, methimazole starting at 30 mg daily was given to hyperthyroidism patients, and high-dose intravenous methylprednisolone was given to ophthalmopathy patients. According to the paper, TCR Vbeta CDR3 sequencing was carried out on 135 peripheral blood samples, which came from some 41 ophthalmopathy, about 75 hyperthyroidism and roughly 17 progressor patients.

Stable Graves' hyperthyroidism was defined as no progression to ophthalmopathy during 18 months of follow-up. Hyperthyroidism patients were newly diagnosed, had a disease duration of under 2 months, and were aged 18 to 65 years. Patients with uncontrolled infections, other autoimmune diseases, pregnancy or lactation were excluded. Diagnoses were established on the basis of clinical symptoms, serum thyroxine and TRAb, thyroid ultrasound, and orbital computed tomography. PBMCs were separated from roughly 10 ml of fresh peripheral blood using Ficoll-Paque density gradient centrifugation. Trizol reagent was used to extract total RNA, and RNA quality was then checked on an Agilent 2100 Bioanalyzer. TCR beta CDR3 regions were amplified from RNA transcripts. The first round of RT-PCR for the TCR CDR3 was performed with the HTBI primer set and the Qiagen OneStep RT-PCR kit. Libraries were constructed in a second round of multiplex PCR, after which size selection and purification were performed. Paired-end sequencing of the libraries was performed with 100 bp reads on an Illumina HiSeq2000. The source study handled its data this way. SOAPnuke was used to process the raw data, with reads discarded if the reads contained adapters or uncalled bases, had a mean Phred below 15, or lacked an exact constant-primer or identifier match. COPE v1.2.5 was used to merge the high-quality paired reads, and each unique nucleotide sequence was defined as a clonotype. MiTCR v1.1 was used to align clonotypes to the IMGT TRBV, TRBD and TRBJ reference segments. The analysis included only V-J combinations with a frequency above 0.0001, which together covered more than 98% of the repertoires. A TCS score was defined as the ratio of F50 (clonal expansion) to E x V (chaos), with BLOSUM62-based TCRdist applied between CDR3 peptides within each V-J. Welch's t-statistics and random forest reduced 450 to 600 V-J features to roughly 13, which were used in a naive Bayes classifier (R e1071). The similarity between thyroid and blood repertoires was quantified using the Morisita-Horn index. TCRdb applied fastp at Q25 and MiXCR to the public reads, then kept only in-frame beta chains. Duplicate CDR3 protein sequences are folded into a single record with the most common DNA and genes. TCRdb's processing, not the study's, gives the V and J calls here. The sample table lists hundreds of thousands of distinct CDR3 sequences, 38% of them with a count of one. Around 10% of the sample rests with the top ten.

The research as a whole found: In cross-validation, a model built on a 13 V-J signature told ophthalmopathy apart from stable hyperthyroidism with just under 90% sensitivity and roughly 81% specificity, and in testing the same model reached 80%/75%. Most expanded thyroid clonotypes (frequency above 0.001) were also detected in blood, a finding suggesting that blood repertoires may reflect thyroid immune responses. In validation, the model predicted progression to ophthalmopathy a median of 6.5 months before onset, with around 70% sensitivity and 72.22% specificity. No statistical method was used to set the sample size in advance, and investigators knew the group allocation.

To note about this clonotype: The target of this receptor is not known. Base quality data are lacking; no much larger clone is found one base away.

The CDR3, from cysteine to phenylalanine, totals 14 residues. CDR3 DNA is the only sequence kept; it has 42 bases, read in frame from the first base. As encoded in the germline V gene, CDR1 is SNHLY while CDR2 is FYNNEI. Relative to germline, V is 7 bases shorter and J is 2 bases shorter, with 14 bases between their ends. Sequencing input: blood. The sequence came from a young man with Graves' hyperthyroidism. The sequence links TRBV2 to TRBJ1-2; 6 matching bases give a weak D call of TRBD1. The CDR3 reads as follows: CASMGDTPNYGYTF. DNA sequence: TGTGCCAGCATGGGGGACACCCCGAACTATGGCTACACCTTC.